Sequencing of this T cell receptor beta chain was carried out in a study of beta chain features in type 1 diabetes. Study-wide points: Researchers report that Type 1 diabetes patients had moderately but significantly shorter TCRB CDR3s across all four CD4+ subsets. Shorter templates may be favored by PCR, equally so in patients and controls. Type 1 diabetes patients had fewer VDJ junction insertions and more deletions. Whether HLA type influences TCRB rearrangement remained unresolved here.

Note on this clone: The antigen is unknown. Since a much larger clone is just one base distant, this may be a read error.

The whole isolated RNA underwent reverse transcription, so sequencing captured expressed TCRB transcripts. Method: immunoSEQ multiplex PCR; TCRdb's copy keeps in-frame clones and lacks some. This table has under 200,000 clones, around 8.6% appearing once. Germline V gene lookup returns CDR1 MNHEY and CDR2 SVGAGI. The CDR3 spans 15 residues. After removal of 6 bases from V and 4 bases from J, the junction contained 6 bases not matched to a gene. The TCR sequence derives from a young woman with type 1 diabetes. V and J are TRBV6-5 and TRBJ1-2; 12 bases are a match to TRBD1. Sample: central memory CD4+ T cells from blood. The CDR3 spells CASSRGTGGVYGYTF. CDR3 nucleotides: TGTGCCAGCAGCCGAGGGACAGGGGGCGTCTATGGCTACACCTTC.